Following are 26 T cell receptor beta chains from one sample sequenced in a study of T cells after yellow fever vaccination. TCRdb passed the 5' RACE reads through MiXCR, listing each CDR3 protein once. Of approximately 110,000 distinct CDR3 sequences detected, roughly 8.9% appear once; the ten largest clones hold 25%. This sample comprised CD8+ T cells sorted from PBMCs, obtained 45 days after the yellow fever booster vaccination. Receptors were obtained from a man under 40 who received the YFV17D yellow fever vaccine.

CDR3 in DNA: TGTGCCAGCAGTTACGGGCCCTTGCAGCCCCAGCATTTT. Translated: CASSYGPLQPQHF. The chain recombines TRBV6-2 or TRBV6-3 with TRBJ1-5; D not certain. This CDR3 is built from 13 residues. CDR1 MNHEY and CDR2 SVGEGT come from the germline V gene. Trimming left V 2 bases short and J 7 bases short, with 9 bases between.

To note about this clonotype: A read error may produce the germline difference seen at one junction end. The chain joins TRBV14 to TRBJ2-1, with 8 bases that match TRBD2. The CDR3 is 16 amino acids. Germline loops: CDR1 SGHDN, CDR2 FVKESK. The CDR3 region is CVSSQGFEAGVLEQFF. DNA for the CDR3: TGTGTCAGCAGCCAAGGGTTTGAAGCGGGAGTACTTGAGCAGTTCTTC.

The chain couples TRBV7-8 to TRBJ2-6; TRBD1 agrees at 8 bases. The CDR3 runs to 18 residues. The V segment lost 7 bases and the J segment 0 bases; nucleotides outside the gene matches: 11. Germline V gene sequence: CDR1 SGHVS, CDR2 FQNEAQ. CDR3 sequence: CASTAPRQGSSGANVLTF. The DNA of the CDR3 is TGTGCCAGCACCGCGCCGCGACAGGGGTCCTCTGGGGCCAACGTCCTGACTTTC.

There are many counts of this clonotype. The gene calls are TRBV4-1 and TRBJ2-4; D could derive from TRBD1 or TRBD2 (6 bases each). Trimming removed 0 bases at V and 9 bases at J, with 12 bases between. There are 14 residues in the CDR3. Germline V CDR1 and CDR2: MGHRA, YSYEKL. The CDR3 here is CASSQEEGVAIQYF. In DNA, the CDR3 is TGCGCCAGCAGCCAAGAGGAGGGGGTGGCCATTCAGTACTTC.

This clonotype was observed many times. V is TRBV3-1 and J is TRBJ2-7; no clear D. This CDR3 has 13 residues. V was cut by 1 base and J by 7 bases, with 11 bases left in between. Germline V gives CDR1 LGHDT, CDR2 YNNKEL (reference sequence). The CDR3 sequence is CASSQGVTEEQYF. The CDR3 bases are TGTGCCAGCAGCCAAGGTGTGACGGAGGAGCAGTACTTC.

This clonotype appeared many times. The CDR3 DNA follows: TGTGCCAGCAGTTATACCCAAGTGGACCGGTACAATGAGCAGTTCTTC. This encodes CASSYTQVDRYNEQFF. The chain links TRBV6-5 to TRBJ2-1; no reliable D call. CDR1 and CDR2 from the germline V gene are MNHEY and SVGAGI. This CDR3 is 16 amino acids long. V lost 3 bases to trimming and J lost 4 bases, with 16 bases between them.

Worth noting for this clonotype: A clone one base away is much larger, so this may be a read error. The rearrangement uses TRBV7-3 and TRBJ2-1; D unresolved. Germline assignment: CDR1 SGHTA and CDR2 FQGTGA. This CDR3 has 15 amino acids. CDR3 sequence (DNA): TGTACCAGCAGCTTAATTTTGAGCTCCTACAATGAGCAGTTCTTC. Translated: CTSSLILSSYNEQFF.

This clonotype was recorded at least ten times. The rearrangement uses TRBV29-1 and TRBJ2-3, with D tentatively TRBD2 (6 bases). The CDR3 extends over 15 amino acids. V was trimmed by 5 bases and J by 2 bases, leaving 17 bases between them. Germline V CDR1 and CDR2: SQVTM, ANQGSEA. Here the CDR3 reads CSVRGWGELTDTQYF. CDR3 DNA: TGCAGCGTTCGAGGGTGGGGGGAACTCACAGATACGCAGTATTTT.

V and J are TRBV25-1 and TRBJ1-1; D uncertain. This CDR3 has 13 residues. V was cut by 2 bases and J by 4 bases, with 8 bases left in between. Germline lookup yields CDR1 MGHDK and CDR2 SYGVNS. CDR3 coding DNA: TGTGCCAGCAGTGAAGTGGGGATCACTGAAGCTTTCTTT. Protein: CASSEVGITEAFF.

In DNA form, the CDR3 reads TGCAGCGTTGAAGATACCCGGGAGGCAGTCGTGGATACGCAGTATTTT. Amino acid sequence: CSVEDTREAVVDTQYF. This chain connects TRBV29-1 to TRBJ2-3; TRBD2 agrees at 7 bases. CDR3 length equals 16 residues. CDR1 and CDR2 (germline): SQVTM, ANQGSEA. Losses at the gene ends were 0 bases for V and 6 bases for J; bases not matched to a gene: 12.

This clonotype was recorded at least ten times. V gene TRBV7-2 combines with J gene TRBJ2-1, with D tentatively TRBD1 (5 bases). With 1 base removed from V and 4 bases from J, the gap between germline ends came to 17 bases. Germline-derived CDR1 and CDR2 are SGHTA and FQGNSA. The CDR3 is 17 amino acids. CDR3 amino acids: CASSLGRQGRTYNEQFF. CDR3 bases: TGTGCCAGCAGCTTAGGCCGGCAGGGTAGAACTTACAATGAGCAGTTCTTC.

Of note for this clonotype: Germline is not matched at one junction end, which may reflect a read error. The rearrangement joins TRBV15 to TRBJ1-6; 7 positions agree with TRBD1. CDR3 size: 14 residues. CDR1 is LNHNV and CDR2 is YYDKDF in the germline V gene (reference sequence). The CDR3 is CATRRDRENSPLHF. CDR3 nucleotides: TGTGCCACCAGGAGAGACAGGGAAAATTCACCCCTCCACTTT.

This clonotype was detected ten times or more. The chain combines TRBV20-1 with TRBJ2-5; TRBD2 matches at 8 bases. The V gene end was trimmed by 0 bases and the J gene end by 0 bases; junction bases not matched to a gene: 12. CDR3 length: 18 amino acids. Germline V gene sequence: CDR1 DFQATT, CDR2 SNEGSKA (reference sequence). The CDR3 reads CSARDRASGSTDQETQYF. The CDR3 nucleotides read TGCAGTGCTAGAGATCGTGCTAGCGGGTCGACCGACCAAGAGACCCAGTACTTC.

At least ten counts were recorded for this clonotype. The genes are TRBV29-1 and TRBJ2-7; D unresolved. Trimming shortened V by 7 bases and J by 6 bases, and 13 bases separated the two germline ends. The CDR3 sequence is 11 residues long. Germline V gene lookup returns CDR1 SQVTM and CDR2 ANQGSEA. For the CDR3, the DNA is TGCAGCGCAAGAGTCGTGAGCGAGCAGTACTTC. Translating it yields CSARVVSEQYF.

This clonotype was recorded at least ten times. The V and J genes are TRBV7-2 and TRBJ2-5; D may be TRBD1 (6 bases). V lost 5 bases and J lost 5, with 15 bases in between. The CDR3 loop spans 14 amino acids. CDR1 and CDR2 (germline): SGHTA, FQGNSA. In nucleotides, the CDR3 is TGTGCCAGCAGCCCACAGGGCTTAGTGGAGACCCAGTACTTC. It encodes CASSPQGLVETQYF.

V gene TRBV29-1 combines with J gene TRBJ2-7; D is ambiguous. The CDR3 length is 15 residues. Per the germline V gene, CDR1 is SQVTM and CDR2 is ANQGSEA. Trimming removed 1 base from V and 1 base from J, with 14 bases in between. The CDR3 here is CSVEGSSGRSYEQYF. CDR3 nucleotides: TGCAGCGTTGAAGGTTCGTCAGGTCGGTCCTACGAGCAGTACTTC.

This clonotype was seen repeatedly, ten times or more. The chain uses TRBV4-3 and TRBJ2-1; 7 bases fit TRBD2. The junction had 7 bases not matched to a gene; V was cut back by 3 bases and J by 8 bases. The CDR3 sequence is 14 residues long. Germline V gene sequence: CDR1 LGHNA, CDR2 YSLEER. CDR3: CASSQGEGLDEQFF. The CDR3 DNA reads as TGCGCCAGCAGCCAGGGGGAGGGGCTAGATGAGCAGTTCTTC.

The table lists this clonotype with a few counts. CDR3 sequence (DNA): TGCGCCAGCGGATGTCGTACCTCCTACAATGAGCAGTTCTTC. It yields the protein CASGCRTSYNEQFF. This chain links TRBV23-1 with TRBJ2-1; no reliable D call. TRBV23-1 is an open reading frame, and its role is uncertain. The CDR3 is made up of 14 amino acids. V was pared by 8 bases and J by 0 bases, with 11 bases between.

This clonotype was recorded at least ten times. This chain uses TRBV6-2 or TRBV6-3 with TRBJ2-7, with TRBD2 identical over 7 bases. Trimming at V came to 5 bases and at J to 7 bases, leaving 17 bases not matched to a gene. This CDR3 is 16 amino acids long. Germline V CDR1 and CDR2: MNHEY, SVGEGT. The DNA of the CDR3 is TGTGCCAGCAGTATTACCGCCGGGACTAATTTTGGTGAGCAGTACTTC. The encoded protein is CASSITAGTNFGEQYF.

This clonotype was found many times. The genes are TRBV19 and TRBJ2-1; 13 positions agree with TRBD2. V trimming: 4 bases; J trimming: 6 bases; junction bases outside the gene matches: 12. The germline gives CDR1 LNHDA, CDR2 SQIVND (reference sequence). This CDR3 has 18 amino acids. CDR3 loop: CASSTIRLAGGTVNEQFF. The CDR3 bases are TGTGCCAGTAGTACAATTAGACTAGCGGGAGGTACTGTCAATGAGCAGTTCTTC.

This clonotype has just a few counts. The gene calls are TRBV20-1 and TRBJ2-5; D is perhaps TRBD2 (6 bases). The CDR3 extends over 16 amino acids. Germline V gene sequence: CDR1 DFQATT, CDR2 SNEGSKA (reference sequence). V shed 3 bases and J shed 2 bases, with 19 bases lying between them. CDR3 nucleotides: TGCAGTGCTAGTTCGCTGTGGGCTAGCGAACAAGAGACCCAGTACTTC. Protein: CSASSLWASEQETQYF.

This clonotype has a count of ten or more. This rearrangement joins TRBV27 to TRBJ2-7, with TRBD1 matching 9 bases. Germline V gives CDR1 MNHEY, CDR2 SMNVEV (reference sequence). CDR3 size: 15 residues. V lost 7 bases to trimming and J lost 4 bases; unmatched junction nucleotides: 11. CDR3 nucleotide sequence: TGTGCCAGCAAGTTGGGACAGGGACCAAATTACGAGCAGTACTTC. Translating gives CASKLGQGPNYEQYF.

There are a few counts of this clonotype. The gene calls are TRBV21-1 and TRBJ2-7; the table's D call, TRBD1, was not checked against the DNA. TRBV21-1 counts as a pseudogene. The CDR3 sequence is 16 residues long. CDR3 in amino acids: CASSKEGDRWAYEQYF. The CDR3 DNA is TGTGCCAGCAGCAAAGAGGGGGACAGGTGGGCCTACGAGCAGTACTTC.

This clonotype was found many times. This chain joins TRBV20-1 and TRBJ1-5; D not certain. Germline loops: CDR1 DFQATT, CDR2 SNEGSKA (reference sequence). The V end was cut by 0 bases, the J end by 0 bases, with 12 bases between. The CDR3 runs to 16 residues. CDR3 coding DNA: TGCAGTGCTAGAGACCTGGACGGCTCTAGCAATCAGCCCCAGCATTTT. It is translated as CSARDLDGSSNQPQHF.

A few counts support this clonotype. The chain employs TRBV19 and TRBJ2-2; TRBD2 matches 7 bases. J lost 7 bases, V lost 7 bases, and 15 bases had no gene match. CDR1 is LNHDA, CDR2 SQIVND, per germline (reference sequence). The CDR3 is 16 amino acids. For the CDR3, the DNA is TGTGCCAGTACCCCGTGGGCGGGAGAGCATGGCGGGGAGCTGTTTTTT. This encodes CASTPWAGEHGGELFF.

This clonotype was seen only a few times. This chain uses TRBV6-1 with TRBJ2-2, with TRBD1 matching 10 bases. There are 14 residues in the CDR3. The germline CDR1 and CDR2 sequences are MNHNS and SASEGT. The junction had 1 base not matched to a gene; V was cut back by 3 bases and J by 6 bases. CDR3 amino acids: CASSEGQGSGELFF. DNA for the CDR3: TGTGCCAGCAGTGAGGGACAGGGGTCCGGGGAGCTGTTTTTT.